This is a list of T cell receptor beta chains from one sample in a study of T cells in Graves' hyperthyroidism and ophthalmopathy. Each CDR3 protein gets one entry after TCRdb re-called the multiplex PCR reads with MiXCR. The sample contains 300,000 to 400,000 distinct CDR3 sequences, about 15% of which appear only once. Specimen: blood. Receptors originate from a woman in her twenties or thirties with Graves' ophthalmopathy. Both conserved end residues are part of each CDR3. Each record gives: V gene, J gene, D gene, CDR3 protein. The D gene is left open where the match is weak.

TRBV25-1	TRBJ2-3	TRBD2	CASSDRRTGSLAGQSGDTQYF
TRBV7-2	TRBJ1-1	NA	CASSLTPTQVAFF
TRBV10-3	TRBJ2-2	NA	CAISVTFTGELFF
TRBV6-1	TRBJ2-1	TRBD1	CASSAHLGQAYNEQFF
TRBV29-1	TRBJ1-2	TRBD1	CSVGWTGGYTF
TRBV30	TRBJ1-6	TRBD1	CAWSVLSAGGSPLHF
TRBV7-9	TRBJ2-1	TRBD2	CASSRSGGLYNEQFF
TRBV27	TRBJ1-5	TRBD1	CASRRDRLNNQPQHF
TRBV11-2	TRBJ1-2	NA	CASSSHSGVYGYTF
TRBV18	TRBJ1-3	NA	CASSPAIWSSGNTIYF
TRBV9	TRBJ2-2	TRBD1	CASSVLRGPGELFF
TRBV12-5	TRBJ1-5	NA	CASGLVDQPQHF
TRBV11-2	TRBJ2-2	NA	CASSLGKGPVTGELFF
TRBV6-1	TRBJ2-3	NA	CASSEEGAPDTQYF
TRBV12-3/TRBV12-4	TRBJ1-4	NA	CASSPRGRIDEKLFF
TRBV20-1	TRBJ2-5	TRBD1	CSALLQGAGETQYF
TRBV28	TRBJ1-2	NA	CASSRTVGLITYYGYTF
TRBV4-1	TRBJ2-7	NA	CASSQGVRGLYEQYF
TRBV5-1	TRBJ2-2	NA	CASARDTYTGELFF
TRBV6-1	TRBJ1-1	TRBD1	CASSSMTGSEAFF
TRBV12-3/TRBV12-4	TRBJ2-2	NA	CASLRGRNTGELFF
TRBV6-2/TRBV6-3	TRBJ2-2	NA	CASSYDPLDAPASTGELFF
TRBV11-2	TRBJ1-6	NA	CASSRTIPNSPLHF
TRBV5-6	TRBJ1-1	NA	CASSPVGTMNTEAFF
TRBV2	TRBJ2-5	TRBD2	CASNAGGPGETQYF
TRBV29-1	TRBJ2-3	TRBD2	CSVGVAGGHTDTQYF
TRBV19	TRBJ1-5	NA	CASRGHDPSNQPQHF
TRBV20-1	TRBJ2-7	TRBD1	CSASAFRTGGINEQYF
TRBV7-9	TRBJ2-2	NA	CASSLATSGLESGELFF
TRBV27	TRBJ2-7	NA	CAPRGHSVGYEQYF
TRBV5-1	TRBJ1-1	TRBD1	CASRPGTGVGTEAFF
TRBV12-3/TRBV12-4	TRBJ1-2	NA	CASSNDVGGYTF
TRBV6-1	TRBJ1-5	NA	CASSGRGFNQPQHF
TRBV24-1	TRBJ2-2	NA	CATRAGKGRGNTGELFF
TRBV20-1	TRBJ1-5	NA	CSARTARGANQPQHF
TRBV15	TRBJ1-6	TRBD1	CATSGTGVSPLHF
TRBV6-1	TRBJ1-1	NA	CASSEVPPRVAEAFF
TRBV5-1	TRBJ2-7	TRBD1	CASSSLTGSYEQYF
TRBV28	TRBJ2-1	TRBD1	CASRPPRDSGDEQFF
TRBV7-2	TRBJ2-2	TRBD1	CASNPGQGALNTGELFF
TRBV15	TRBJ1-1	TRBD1	CATSRLTGPNTEAFF